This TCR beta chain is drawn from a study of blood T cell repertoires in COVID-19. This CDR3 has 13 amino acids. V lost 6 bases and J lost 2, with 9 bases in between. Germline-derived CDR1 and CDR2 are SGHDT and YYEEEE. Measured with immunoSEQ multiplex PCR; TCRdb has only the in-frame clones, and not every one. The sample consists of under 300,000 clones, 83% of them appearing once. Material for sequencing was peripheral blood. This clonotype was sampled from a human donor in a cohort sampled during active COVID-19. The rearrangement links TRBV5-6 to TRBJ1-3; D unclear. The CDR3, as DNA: TGTGCCAGCAAGAGGCCCCCTGGAAACACCATATATTTT. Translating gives CASKRPPGNTIYF.